One sample yielded the 14 T cell receptor beta chains listed below, sequenced in a study of T cell responses to AZD1222 COVID-19 vaccine (dated by TCRdb to the early 2020s). The library came from the immunoSEQ multiplex PCR assay. Not all clones reach the TCRdb copy of this immuneACCESS table, which keeps in-frame sequences only. Checked studies attribute under half of the gap to unresolved V genes and leave the rest unexplained. This sample holds about 99,000 clones; around 90% were observed only once. 20% to 25% of the sample is taken by the ten largest. The time point label for this specimen denotes: baseline before first vaccination. The specimen was peripheral blood, collected on day 0 of AZD1222 vaccination. The receptors were gathered from an adult in good health.

The gene calls are TRBV5-1 and TRBJ2-7, with D perhaps TRBD2 (5 bases). V was clipped by 4 bases and J by 2 bases, with 13 bases between them. This CDR3 contains 14 residues. Germline V lookup: CDR1 SGHRS, CDR2 YFSETQ. In nucleotides, the CDR3 is TGCGCCAGCAGCACGGAGGTCCTAACCTACGAGCAGTACTTC. Its translation: CASSTEVLTYEQYF. The full variable domain, its missing parts supplied by reference TRBV5-1 and TRBJ2-7, is KAGVTQTPRYLIKTRGQQVTLSCSPISGHRSVSWYQQTPGQGLQFLFEYFSETQRNKGNFPGRFSGRQFSNSRSEMNVSTLELGDSALYLCASSTEVLTYEQYFGPGTRLTVT.

This clone has more than one count but fewer than ten. The junction shows a germline mismatch at one end, possibly a read error. The V and J genes are TRBV30 and TRBJ1-1; no clear D. CDR3 length: 11 amino acids. Germline V gene sequence: CDR1 GTSNPN, CDR2 SVGIG (reference sequence). CDR3 bases: TGTGCCTGGAGTGGATGGCAACTTCTCCATTTT. This sequence encodes CAWSGWQLLHF.

The V gene is TRBV28, the J gene TRBJ1-3; TRBD1 matches 9 bases. The CDR3 loop spans 14 amino acids. Unmatched junction bases numbered 10, after V lost 8 bases and J lost 8 bases. Germline V gene data show CDR1 as MDHEN and CDR2 as SYDVKM. CDR3 in DNA: TGTGCCAGCGGGGACAGGGAAATTTTTTACACCATATATTTT. As protein: CASGDREIFYTIYF.

V is TRBV28 and J is TRBJ2-1; possible D gene TRBD1, 5 bases. V gave up 3 bases and J gave up 2 bases, with 14 bases separating them. Germline-derived CDR1 and CDR2 are MDHEN and SYDVKM. The CDR3 runs 16 residues. CDR3 coding DNA: TGTGCCAGCAGTTTTAGGTCTGCAGGGCCCTACAATGAGCAGTTCTTC. Protein product: CASSFRSAGPYNEQFF.

CDR3 region: CASSAPAGGPSGTQYF. Here the CDR3 DNA reads TGTGCCAGTAGCGCCCCAGCGGGGGGGCCCTCGGGGACGCAGTATTTT. V gene TRBV19 combines with J gene TRBJ2-3, with 10 positions matching TRBD2. Germline CDR1 and CDR2: LNHDA and SQIVND (reference sequence). CDR3 size: 16 residues. J was trimmed by 9 bases and V by 6 bases; bases with no gene match: 15.

This clone came up a few times. In the same sample, other DNA sequences code for this CDR3. The chain couples TRBV10-3 to TRBJ1-2; D might be TRBD1 (6 bases). There are 12 residues in the CDR3. Trimming pared 0 bases from V and 7 bases from J, leaving 6 bases between. Germline loops: CDR1 ENHRY, CDR2 SYGVKD. The CDR3 sequence: CAISESGAGYTF. Here the CDR3 DNA reads TGTGCCATCAGTGAGTCGGGGGCTGGCTACACCTTC.

This chain uses TRBV9 with TRBJ2-1; 10 bases line up with TRBD2. There are 16 residues in the CDR3. CDR1 is SGDLS and CDR2 is YYNGEE in the germline V gene. With V trimmed by 0 bases and J by 3 bases, 3 bases remained unmatched. The DNA of the CDR3 is TGTGCCAGCAGCGTAGATGCTAGCGGGAGCTACAATGAGCAGTTCTTC. It encodes CASSVDASGSYNEQFF.

The chain combines TRBV24-1 with TRBJ1-4; 10 bases fit TRBD1. The trim removed 4 bases at V and 6 bases at J, leaving 4 bases unmatched. The CDR3 length is 15 residues. Germline CDR1 KGHDR, CDR2 SFDVKD. CDR3 sequence (DNA): TGTGCCACCAGTGAAGGACAGGGGGTTGATGAAAAACTGTTTTTT. Translating it yields CATSEGQGVDEKLFF.

The chain carries TRBV24-1 and TRBJ2-5; D is uncertain. Per the germline V gene, CDR1 is KGHDR and CDR2 is SFDVKD. The CDR3 has 16 residues. V lost 2 bases, J lost 2 bases, and 14 bases lay in between. CDR3 in amino acids: CATSDWKGAQQETQYF. CDR3 nucleotide sequence: TGTGCCACCAGTGATTGGAAGGGTGCGCAGCAAGAGACCCAGTACTTC.

The chain employs TRBV4-2 and TRBJ1-1, with 9 bases lining up with TRBD1. Germline CDR1 is LGHNA and CDR2 is YNFKEQ. The CDR3 has 16 amino acids. V lost 4 bases, J lost 3 bases, and 9 bases stayed unmatched. This chain's CDR3 is CASSPQQGAGDTEAFF. Written as DNA, the CDR3 is TGTGCCAGCAGCCCTCAACAGGGGGCTGGTGACACTGAAGCTTTCTTT.

J is TRBJ1-5 and V is TRBV4-1, with D possibly matching TRBD1 (5 bases). Trimming removed 3 bases at V and 11 bases at J, with 11 bases between. Germline lookup yields CDR1 MGHRA and CDR2 YSYEKL. The CDR3 runs to 12 residues. The CDR3 bases are TGCGCCAGCAGCCACCATGGAGGGGCCCAGCATTTT. It codes for CASSHHGGAQHF.

The chain is built from TRBV7-6 and TRBJ2-5, with D perhaps given as TRBD1 or TRBD2 (5 bases each). The germline gives CDR1 SGHVS, CDR2 FNYEAQ. Trimming cost V 2 bases and J 5 bases, with 15 bases left between them. The length of the CDR3 is 15 residues. CDR3 coding DNA: TGTGCCAGCAGCTTAACCCCGGGGCCGGGGGAGACCCAGTACTTC. This gives the protein CASSLTPGPGETQYF.

V usage is TRBV7-9 and J usage is TRBJ1-2; D is possibly TRBD1 (5 bases). The V end was cut by 7 bases, the J end by 8 bases, with 17 bases between. The CDR3 consists of 13 residues. Germline V gives CDR1 SEHNR, CDR2 FQNEAQ (reference sequence). The CDR3 loop reads CASTMTAPLGYTF. CDR3 sequence (DNA): TGTGCCAGCACCATGACAGCTCCCTTAGGCTACACCTTC.

The sample holds one count of this clone. This chain links TRBV9 with TRBJ1-5; D unclear. Germline CDR1 and CDR2: SGDLS and YYNGEE. V shed 0 bases and J shed 7 bases, with 8 bases lying between them. This CDR3 comprises 13 residues. The DNA for the CDR3 is TGTGCCAGCAGCGTAGATATTAAGCAGCCCCAGCATTTT. It codes for CASSVDIKQPQHF.